This is a list of T cell receptor beta chains from one sample in a study of blood T cells in healthy people across ages. From the 5' RACE reads, TCRdb called clonotypes with MiXCR, one entry per CDR3 protein. The sample records hundreds of thousands of distinct CDR3 sequences, 29% being singletons. Input material: blood. These TCRs come from a woman older than 75 in good health. CDR3s include the opening cysteine and the closing phenylalanine or tryptophan. D genes are given only for firm matches. Clone sizes are given selectively: once, few, many, or a class where the clone is expanded.

many	TRBV4-1	NA	TRBJ2-1	14	TGCGCCAGCAGCCAAGCGGGGACGTACAATGAGCAGTTCTTC	CASSQAGTYNEQFF
NA	TRBV12-3/TRBV12-4	NA	TRBJ2-5	14	TGTGCCAGCATAGCAAGGGGTGCAGGCGAGACCCAGTACTTC	CASIARGAGETQYF
NA	TRBV30	TRBD2	TRBJ2-1	17	TGTGCCTGGAGTGTAGTGCGGACTAGCGGGGGTTCCAATGAGCAGTTCTTC	CAWSVVRTSGGSNEQFF
NA	TRBV24-1	NA	TRBJ2-5	15	TGTGCCACCAGTGCTCTAGCGCTATCAGTCAATGTGCAGTACTTC	CATSALALSVNVQYF
many	TRBV20-1	NA	TRBJ2-6	14	TGCAGTGCTGAAGGGGAAACTGGGGCCAACGTCCTGACTTTC	CSAEGETGANVLTF
NA	TRBV5-5	NA	TRBJ1-1	16	TGTGCCAGCAGCTTGTATCAGGGCGTTATGAACACTGAAGCTTTCTTT	CASSLYQGVMNTEAFF
many	TRBV4-2	NA	TRBJ2-1	14	TGTGCCAGCAGCCAACCCCGGGGGTACAATGAGCAGTTCTTC	CASSQPRGYNEQFF
NA	TRBV3-1	NA	TRBJ2-1	16	TGTGCCAGCAGCCAACTCGGACAGAGGAGCAGGAATGAGCAGTTCTTC	CASSQLGQRSRNEQFF
few	TRBV3-1	NA	TRBJ2-1	13	TGTGCCAGCAGCCAAGGAAGCTCCTACGAGCAGTTCTTC	CASSQGSSYEQFF
once	TRBV7-8	TRBD2	TRBJ2-3	15	TGTGCCAGCAGCGTTAGCGGGGCCTTCACAGATACGCAGTATTTT	CASSVSGAFTDTQYF
many	TRBV4-3	TRBD1	TRBJ2-1	16	TGCGCCAGCAGCCAAGTGCCGGGACAGGGTCGGGCTGAGCAGTTCTTC	CASSQVPGQGRAEQFF
NA	TRBV20-1	TRBD2	TRBJ2-3	15	TGCAGTGCCACCCGGACTAGCGGGGGTGCAGATACGCAGTATTTT	CSATRTSGGADTQYF
NA	TRBV6-5	NA	TRBJ1-4	13	TGTGCCAGCAGTCACCCATCGACAGAAAAACTGTTTTTT	CASSHPSTEKLFF
NA	TRBV5-1	NA	TRBJ2-2	14	TGCGCCAGCAGCCGTGGGCAAAGGACCGGGGAGCTGTTTTTT	CASSRGQRTGELFF
NA	TRBV6-1	NA	TRBJ2-5	14	TGTGCCAGCATTAAACGGGGATACCAAGAGACCCAGTACTTC	CASIKRGYQETQYF
few	TRBV4-2	TRBD1	TRBJ1-1	15	TGTGCCAGCAGGTGGACAGGCCCAAAGAACACTGAAGCTTTCTTT	CASRWTGPKNTEAFF
many	TRBV30	TRBD2	TRBJ2-3	14	TGTGCCTGGAGTGAAAGCGGGGGAACAGATACGCAGTATTTT	CAWSESGGTDTQYF
NA	TRBV4-3	TRBD2	TRBJ2-1	13	TGCGCCAGCAGCCGGGACTGGACTAGTGAGCAGTTCTTT	CASSRDWTSEQFF
many	TRBV28	NA	TRBJ2-7	12	TGTGCCAGCAGTCCTACAGGGTATCAGCAGTACTTC	CASSPTGYQQYF
few	TRBV27	NA	TRBJ2-7	14	TGTGCCAGCAGCCAACCAGGGACACCTTACGAGCAGTACTTC	CASSQPGTPYEQYF
many	TRBV6-1	NA	TRBJ1-2	13	TGTGCCAGCAGTGTAACCAGAGAGGGGGGCTACACCTTC	CASSVTREGGYTF
NA	TRBV6-6	TRBD1	TRBJ2-7	13	TGTGCCAGCAACCGGGACAGAGCCTACGAGCAGTACTTC	CASNRDRAYEQYF
many	TRBV5-6	TRBD2	TRBJ2-1	17	TGTGCCAGCAGCTTGGCTCAGATAGCGGGGGGACCCAATGAGCAGTTCTTC	CASSLAQIAGGPNEQFF
many	TRBV4-1	NA	TRBJ2-1	13	TGCGCCAGCAGCCAAGGGGGGGTCACTGAGCAGTTCTTC	CASSQGGVTEQFF
many	TRBV11-2	NA	TRBJ2-5	14	TGTGCCAGCAGCTTCCTAAGCGGAGGGGAGACCCAGTACTTC	CASSFLSGGETQYF
many	TRBV12-3/TRBV12-4	TRBD1	TRBJ2-6	18	TGTGCCAGCAGTCCCCGGGACAGGCTCTTCTCTGGGGCCAACGTCCTGACTTTC	CASSPRDRLFSGANVLTF
NA	TRBV25-1	NA	TRBJ2-5	16	TGTGCCAGCAGACAAGGAGGAGGTGGGATCCAAGAGACCCAGTACTTC	CASRQGGGGIQETQYF
few	TRBV7-8	TRBD2	TRBJ2-3	15	TGTGCCAGCAGCAAGCTTGGGGGGGGAGTGGATACGCAGTATTTT	CASSKLGGGVDTQYF
many	TRBV5-1	TRBD1	TRBJ2-1	14	TGCGCCAGCAGCACCTGGACAGGGAACAATGAGCAGTTCTTC	CASSTWTGNNEQFF
few	TRBV24-1	TRBD2	TRBJ2-1	19	TGTGCCACCAGTGACCATGGACTAGCGGGGGCTGGGCCAGGAAATGAGCAGTTCTTC	CATSDHGLAGAGPGNEQFF
many	TRBV3-1	NA	TRBJ2-7	14	TGTGCCAGCAGCGCTATTACAGGGCGCCACGAGCAGTACTTC	CASSAITGRHEQYF
NA	TRBV6-2/TRBV6-3	NA	TRBJ1-2	16	TGTGCCAGCAGTTACACTCTGCGGGCAGGGATCCATGACTACACCTTC	CASSYTLRAGIHDYTF
few	TRBV28	NA	TRBJ1-4	13	TGTGCCAGCAGTTTCAGGGCTGAGGGAAAACTGTTTTTT	CASSFRAEGKLFF
NA	TRBV27	NA	TRBJ2-7	14	TGTGCCAGCAGTTCACAGGGACTACGCTACGAGCAGTACTTC	CASSSQGLRYEQYF
few	TRBV29-1	NA	TRBJ1-4	14	TGCAGCGTTGCCGGGGGCGCAACTAATAAAAAACTGTTTTTT	CSVAGGATNKKLFF
few	TRBV12-3/TRBV12-4	NA	TRBJ1-4	14	TGTGCCAGCAGTTTAGATAGGGGGTGTGAAAAACTGTTTTTT	CASSLDRGCEKLFF
few	TRBV5-5	NA	TRBJ1-2	17	TGTGCCAGCAGCTTGGCACCCCTAGGACATACTAACTATGGCTACACCTTC	CASSLAPLGHTNYGYTF
many	TRBV12-3/TRBV12-4	NA	TRBJ2-1	15	TGTGCCAGCAGTTTAACTGGACGACTCTACAATGAGCAGTTCTTC	CASSLTGRLYNEQFF
many	TRBV7-2	NA	TRBJ1-5	15	TGTGCCAGCAGCTTAACCGGGGGTGTTAGCCAGCCCCAGCATTTT	CASSLTGGVSQPQHF
NA	TRBV7-2	NA	TRBJ1-2	15	TGTGCCAGCAGCTTGGCTTTGGGGGCCGGCTATGGCTACACCTTC	CASSLALGAGYGYTF
few	TRBV12-3/TRBV12-4	NA	TRBJ1-1	18	TGTGCCAGCAGTGCGTATCAGGGGCTCATGGGGAGGAACACTGAAGCTTTCTTT	CASSAYQGLMGRNTEAFF
many	TRBV2	NA	TRBJ2-3	16	TGTGCCAGCGGGGCCCGTCGGGCCACTAGCACAGATACGCAGTATTTT	CASGARRATSTDTQYF
few	TRBV28	TRBD1	TRBJ1-4	14	TGTGCCAGCAGTTCAGGGGGCGGGGAACGAAAACTGTTTTTT	CASSSGGGERKLFF
once	TRBV10-3	NA	TRBJ1-2	14	TGTGCCATCAGGGAGTCCGGCAGGACCTATGGCTACACCTTC	CAIRESGRTYGYTF
many	TRBV9	NA	TRBJ1-2	13	TGTGCCAGCAGCGTAGACAGCCGTGGGGGCTACACCTTC	CASSVDSRGGYTF
many	TRBV6-2/TRBV6-3	TRBD1	TRBJ2-3	17	TGTGCCAGCAGTTACCGGACAGGGCCCCTTAGCACAGATACGCAGTATTTT	CASSYRTGPLSTDTQYF
few	TRBV5-1	NA	TRBJ1-2	14	TGCGCCAGCAGCTTGATCGGGGAGGACTATGGCTACACCTTC	CASSLIGEDYGYTF
many	TRBV18	TRBD2	TRBJ2-1	18	TGTGCCAGCTCACCACTAGAGACTAGCGGGGGCTCCTACAATGAGCAGTTCTTC	CASSPLETSGGSYNEQFF
many	TRBV7-2	NA	TRBJ2-1	15	TGTGCCAGCAGACCCGCGGTCGAGACCTACAATGAGCAGTTCTTC	CASRPAVETYNEQFF
few	TRBV24-1	NA	TRBJ1-5	16	TGTGCCACCAGTGACGCCAGGGCTGGGAGCAATCAGCCCCAGCATTTT	CATSDARAGSNQPQHF
NA	TRBV20-1	TRBD2	TRBJ2-3	16	TGCAGTGCTACAGATCGTAGCGGGGACGGCACAGATACGCAGTATTTT	CSATDRSGDGTDTQYF
many	TRBV12-3/TRBV12-4	TRBD1	TRBJ2-1	14	TGTGCCAGCACCTCAGGGGGCTCCTACAATGAGCAGTTCTTC	CASTSGGSYNEQFF
many	TRBV14	TRBD2	TRBJ2-3	15	TGTGCCAGCAGCCATCACGGGGGGTTGACAGATACGCAGTATTTT	CASSHHGGLTDTQYF
few	TRBV6-4	NA	TRBJ1-4	15	TGTGCCAGCAGTGACGGGCGGGAGACTAATGAAAAACTGTTTTTT	CASSDGRETNEKLFF
NA	TRBV7-2	NA	TRBJ2-1	15	TGTGCCAGCAGCTTAGGGAGCGGACAGTACAATGAGCAGTTCTTC	CASSLGSGQYNEQFF
few	TRBV28	TRBD2	TRBJ2-7	15	TGTGCCAGCAGTAGTAGCGGGGGGCACCCCAATGAGCAGTACTTC	CASSSSGGHPNEQYF
many	TRBV7-9	NA	TRBJ2-1	17	TGTGCCAGCAGCTTATACGGGCGGAAAGGCGGGGACGATGAGCAGTTCTTC	CASSLYGRKGGDDEQFF
many	TRBV12-3/TRBV12-4	NA	TRBJ2-1	15	TGTGCCAGCAGTTTAATCCCGATCTCCTACAATGAGCAGTTCTTC	CASSLIPISYNEQFF
NA	TRBV12-3/TRBV12-4	TRBD1	TRBJ1-6	15	TGTGCCAGCAGTGTAGCCGGGACAGGGTATTCACCCCTCCACTTT	CASSVAGTGYSPLHF
NA	TRBV7-2	NA	TRBJ1-1	13	TGTGCCAGCACCGCTCTTTGGAACACTGAAGCTTTCTTT	CASTALWNTEAFF